This TCR beta chain was sequenced during a study of T cell responses to AZD1222 COVID-19 vaccine. Germline CDR1 reads SGHRS; CDR2 reads YFSETQ. Trimming cost V 2 bases and J 1 base, with 11 bases left between them. The CDR3 is made up of 15 amino acids. Points from the study as a whole: Baseline seropositivity characterized only 5 or 6 AZD1222 recipients. Donors, mostly white British, included more females; clonal diversity was possibly underestimated.

To note about this clone: Its target is not known.

Produced via immunoSEQ multiplex PCR; TCRdb's table is partial and in-frame only. The repertoire consists of some 71,000 clones, with about 88% occurring once and the leading ten covering 28%. The receptor's source is an adult who received the AZD1222 COVID-19 vaccine. The chain recombines TRBV5-1 with TRBJ2-3; D gene ambiguous. Sequencing used peripheral blood, obtained 28 days after the second AZD1222 dose. Here the CDR3 DNA reads TGCGCCAGCAGCTTAGCCTTCCCGGGCACAGATACGCAGTATTTT. It yields the protein CASSLAFPGTDTQYF.